This TCR beta chain was sequenced during a study of long-term antiretroviral therapy in people with HIV. Study-level information: It was about a decade after the earliest samples that the 2015 immediate-ART recommendation appeared. The study's findings and limits: Despite increasing after ART, diversity remained lower than that of transplant donor controls. HIV repertoire CDR3 lengths ranged less widely than those of controls.

For this clone: Its antigen is unidentified.

Sequencing relied on immunoSEQ assay v3.0, run at survey level. Data came from immunoSEQ multiplex PCR; TCRdb stores just in-frame clones and leaves some out. The table includes about 11,000 clones, under 90% detected once. This CDR3 is 12 amino acids long. Germline V gene lookup returns CDR1 SQVTM and CDR2 ANQGSEA. Trimming left V 3 bases short and J 1 base short, with 4 bases between. The chain joins TRBV29-1 to TRBJ1-3, with D uncertain. This receptor was taken from a man in his forties or fifties with HIV. This material consisted of unsorted PBMCs, taken roughly 7 years after starting antiretroviral therapy. CDR3 sequence (DNA): TGCAGCGTTGAGGGTTCTGGAAACACCATATATTTT. This codes for CSVEGSGNTIYF.